The source of this T cell receptor beta chain is a study of CD8 T cells in ankylosing spondylitis. 5'-RACE, quantitative and with molecular barcodes, yielded the TCR beta libraries. In TCRdb, the 5' RACE reads were re-called with MiXCR into one record per CDR3 protein. This table holds 250,000 to 350,000 distinct CDR3 sequences, less than 25% found once. Study-wide results and limits: Made up of 7 to 9 highly homologous variants, a TCR beta motif appeared characteristic of ankylosing spondylitis blood. Some of these motif variants have turned up before, in reports on reactive arthritis synovial fluid and blood. Within matched ankylosing spondylitis synovial fluid, disease-linked clones were reportedly significantly enriched.

Points on this clonotype: Antigen unknown.

V dropped 3 bases and J dropped 7; count of bases not matched to a gene: 11. The CDR3 runs to 17 residues. What was sequenced was blood, either unsorted or a sorted T cell fraction (not recorded which). J is TRBJ2-1 and V is TRBV12-3 or TRBV12-4, with 11 positions matching TRBD2. This sequence originates from a female donor with ankylosing spondylitis or in good health (not recorded which). The CDR3 sequence: CASSFRGVAGGRNEQFF. The CDR3 nucleotides are TGTGCCAGCAGTTTTCGGGGAGTAGCGGGAGGGCGGAATGAGCAGTTCTTC.